The 25 T cell receptor beta chains reported below all come from one sample, sequenced in a study of cytomegalovirus exposure and HLA in healthy donors. PCR primers comprised 60 Vbeta and 13 Jbeta primers. Profiled with immunoSEQ multiplex PCR; TCRdb holds only in-frame clones, not every one. The sample lists around 190,000 clones; about 90% were seen once. The sequencing input was PBMCs. All receptors derive from a boy aged 2 to 10 in good health and CMV-seronegative.

The chain employs TRBV10-3 and TRBJ2-7; possible D gene TRBD2, 7 bases. This CDR3 contains 15 residues. Trimming removed 6 bases at V and 2 bases at J, with 17 bases between. CDR1 is ENHRY and CDR2 is SYGVKD in the germline V gene. DNA of the CDR3: TGTGCCATCAGAGGTTCCGCGGGGGCACCCTACGAGCAGTACTTC. This codes for CAIRGSAGAPYEQYF.

A few counts support this clone. The V gene is TRBV2, the J gene TRBJ2-6; no reliable D call. Germline loops: CDR1 SNHLY, CDR2 FYNNEI. V dropped 7 bases and J dropped 0 bases, with 4 bases sitting between them. The CDR3 has 13 amino acids. The CDR3 DNA reads TGTGCCAGCACCAGCTCTGGGGCCAACGTCCTGACTTTC. This gives the protein CASTSSGANVLTF.

The gene calls are TRBV28 and TRBJ1-2, with 9 positions matching TRBD1. CDR1 is MDHEN and CDR2 is SYDVKM in the germline V gene. The length of the CDR3 is 14 residues. Germline trimming cut 8 bases from V and 6 bases from J; bases unmatched to any gene: 10. The CDR3 sequence: CASGPGTGIDGYTF. The CDR3 nucleotides read TGTGCCAGCGGGCCCGGGACAGGGATCGATGGCTACACCTTC.

The V gene is TRBV4-1, the J gene TRBJ2-1; D is undetermined. The CDR3 contains 15 residues. V lost 0 bases to trimming and J lost 2 bases, with 8 bases between them. Germline loops: CDR1 MGHRA, CDR2 YSYEKL. The CDR3 here is CASSQEVTAYNEQFF. The CDR3 region has the DNA TGCGCCAGCAGCCAAGAGGTCACAGCCTACAATGAGCAGTTCTTC.

V is TRBV27 and J is TRBJ2-5, with 7 bases identical to TRBD1. Germline loops: CDR1 MNHEY, CDR2 SMNVEV (reference sequence). CDR3 length equals 14 residues. V shed 5 bases, J shed 2 bases, and the junction held 5 bases outside the gene matches. In DNA form, the CDR3 reads TGTGCCAGCAGTAACAGGGGACAGCAAGAGACCCAGTACTTC. Amino acids: CASSNRGQQETQYF.

V gene TRBV6-5 combines with J gene TRBJ2-5; 7 bases are shared with TRBD1. The CDR3 sequence is 12 residues long. Germline V gives CDR1 MNHEY, CDR2 SVGAGI. Trimming at V came to 6 bases and at J to 5 bases, leaving 3 bases not matched to a gene. CDR3 bases: TGTGCCAGCAGCGAGGGGGCGGAGACCCAGTACTTC. It encodes CASSEGAETQYF.

This clone was seen just once. This chain connects TRBV6-1 to TRBJ1-2; D may be TRBD1 (5 bases). Between the trimmed V and J ends, which lost 3 bases and 8 bases, there was a span of 22 bases. Germline V gene data show CDR1 as MNHNS and CDR2 as SASEGT. The CDR3 totals 16 residues. The CDR3 bases are TGTGCCAGCAGTGACTATGCGGCTCAGGGTAGGGGAGGCTACACCTTC. This gives the protein CASSDYAAQGRGGYTF.

This chain's CDR3 is CASGGRGDTTSGANVLTF. The CDR3 DNA sequence: TGTGCCAGCGGGGGCCGGGGGGACACCACCTCTGGGGCCAACGTCCTGACTTTC. This chain uses TRBV27 with TRBJ2-6; D might be TRBD2 (7 bases). Germline V gene data show CDR1 as MNHEY and CDR2 as SMNVEV (reference sequence). V dropped 8 bases and J dropped 0 bases, with 20 bases sitting between them. The CDR3 length is 18 residues. Full variable domain (rest looked up from reference TRBV27 and TRBJ2-6): EAQVTQNPRYLITVTGKKLTVTCSQNMNHEYMSWYRQDPGLGLRQIYYSMNVEVTDKGDVPEGYKVSRKEKRNFPLILESPSPNQTSLYFCASGGRGDTTSGANVLTFGAGSRLTVL.

This sequence joins TRBV4-1 and TRBJ2-7; 9 bases are a match to TRBD1. The V gene's germline CDR1 is MGHRA and CDR2 YSYEKL. CDR3 length: 17 residues. V lost 3 bases and J lost 5; bases outside the gene matches: 14. CDR3 in DNA: TGCGCCAGCAGCCAGGCCCGCGGGACAGGGATCGACGACGAGCAGTACTTC. Translation: CASSQARGTGIDDEQYF.

This clone came up a few times. V gene TRBV5-6 combines with J gene TRBJ2-7; D is possibly TRBD2 (7 bases). Trimming removed 4 bases from V and 0 bases from J, with 17 bases in between. The CDR3 loop spans 16 amino acids. CDR1 is SGHDT, CDR2 YYEEEE, per germline. The CDR3: CASSVWGGYSSYEQYF. In DNA form, the CDR3 reads TGTGCCAGCAGCGTCTGGGGGGGCTACAGCTCCTACGAGCAGTACTTC. Full variable domain (missing parts from reference TRBV5-6 and TRBJ2-7): DAGVTQSPTHLIKTRGQQVTLRCSPKSGHDTVSWYQQALGQGPQFIFQYYEEEERQRGNFPDRFSGHQFPNYSSELNVNALLLGDSALYLCASSVWGGYSSYEQYFGPGTRLTVT.

The chain combines TRBV5-1 with TRBJ1-2; D is unresolved. This CDR3 comprises 14 residues. Trimming removed 0 bases from V and 8 bases from J, with 14 bases in between. Germline V CDR1 and CDR2: SGHRS, YFSETQ. CDR3 in amino acids: CASSLGAGSDGYTF. The CDR3, as DNA: TGCGCCAGCAGCTTGGGAGCGGGTTCTGACGGCTACACCTTC.

Concerning this clone itself: An end of the junction differs from the germline gene, which may be a read error. The rearrangement links TRBV7-9 to TRBJ2-1; TRBD2 is a possible D gene (6 bases). CDR3 length: 16 residues. CDR1 is SEHNR, CDR2 FQNEAQ, per germline (reference sequence). This CDR3 reads CSSSLGTSSSYNEQFF. CDR3 coding DNA: TGTTCCAGCAGCCTCGGCACTAGCAGCTCCTACAATGAGCAGTTCTTC. The full variable domain, its missing parts supplied by reference TRBV7-9 and TRBJ2-1, is DTGVSQNPRHKITKRGQNVTFRCDPISEHNRLYWYRQTLGQGPEFLTYFQNEAQLEKSRLLSDRFSAERPKGSFSTLEIQRTEQGDSAMYLCSSSLGTSSSYNEQFFGPGTRLTVL.

V and J are TRBV5-1 and TRBJ2-3; 8 bases align to TRBD2. Losses at the gene ends were 3 bases for V and 2 bases for J; bases not matched to a gene: 5. The CDR3 loop spans 15 amino acids. The germline V gene encodes CDR1 SGHRS and CDR2 YFSETQ. CDR3 in amino acids: CASSSGTSNTDTQYF. The CDR3 nucleotides are TGCGCCAGCAGCTCCGGGACTAGTAACACAGATACGCAGTATTTT.

The chain joins TRBV18 to TRBJ1-2; 12 bases map to TRBD1. The CDR3 extends over 19 amino acids. Germline V gene lookup returns CDR1 KGHSH and CDR2 LQKENI. Losses at the gene ends were 5 bases for V and 0 bases for J; bases not matched to a gene: 13. CDR3 nucleotides: TGTGCCAGCTCAACTAAGAGACGGGACAGGGGGCAAGCTAACTATGGCTACACCTTC. Amino acid sequence: CASSTKRRDRGQANYGYTF.

V usage is TRBV30 and J usage is TRBJ2-3; 8 bases are shared with TRBD2. Germline-derived CDR1 and CDR2 are GTSNPN and SVGIG (reference sequence). The CDR3 has 14 residues. The V and J ends lost 0 bases and 3 bases, in that order; junction bases with no gene match: 2. As DNA, the CDR3 is TGTGCCTGGAGTGTGGTAGCGGGAACAGATACGCAGTATTTT. As protein: CAWSVVAGTDTQYF.

The J gene is TRBJ2-7, the V gene TRBV27, with D perhaps matching TRBD1 (6 bases). Germline V gene lookup returns CDR1 MNHEY and CDR2 SMNVEV (reference sequence). The CDR3 sequence is 14 residues long. Trimming took 9 bases from V and 0 from J, leaving 15 bases between them. DNA for the CDR3: TGTGCCAGTTCCAGGACGGACAGCTCCTACGAGCAGTACTTC. Translation: CASSRTDSSYEQYF.

On this clone itself: The germline gene is not matched at one end of the junction; a read error may be the cause. This chain joins TRBV2 and TRBJ2-7; D is unresolved. Germline values: CDR1 SNHLY, CDR2 FYNNEI. This CDR3 spans 14 amino acids. CDR3 amino acids: CASREDTLSYEQYF. CDR3 sequence (DNA): TGTGCCAGCAGGGAAGACACCCTTTCCTACGAGCAGTACTTC.

This clone occurred a few times. The V gene is TRBV5-5, the J gene TRBJ1-5; TRBD1 aligns across 7 bases. CDR3 size: 15 residues. J gave up 2 bases and V 2 bases, and 4 bases lay outside the gene matches. The germline CDR1 and CDR2 sequences are SGHKS and YYEKEE (reference sequence). CDR3 sequence (DNA): TGTGCCAGCAGCTTCACAGGGGATCGCAATCAGCCCCAGCATTTT. Its protein is CASSFTGDRNQPQHF.

This chain connects TRBV28 to TRBJ1-3, with D uncertain. Germline V gene lookup returns CDR1 MDHEN and CDR2 SYDVKM. Trimming cost V 2 bases and J 0 bases, with 8 bases left between them. This CDR3 spans 15 amino acids. The CDR3 here is CASSLGILSGNTIYF. As DNA, the CDR3 is TGTGCCAGCAGTTTAGGCATCCTCTCTGGAAACACCATATATTTT.

The V and J genes are TRBV5-1 and TRBJ1-3, with a tentative D call TRBD1 (5 bases). V gave up 3 bases and J gave up 2 bases, with 15 bases separating them. Per germline, CDR1 SGHRS and CDR2 YFSETQ. The CDR3 runs to 16 residues. The CDR3 here is CASSSSGALPGNTIYF. In nucleotides, the CDR3 is TGCGCCAGCAGCTCGAGCGGGGCCCTGCCTGGAAACACCATATATTTT.

The rearrangement uses TRBV29-1 and TRBJ2-5; D not certain. CDR1 is SQVTM, CDR2 ANQGSEA, per germline. This CDR3 has 13 amino acids. Trimming pared 3 bases from V and 1 base from J, leaving 9 bases between. The CDR3 nucleotides are TGCAGCGTTGATGAGGTGATCCAAGAGACCCAGTACTTC. Amino acid sequence: CSVDEVIQETQYF.

J is TRBJ2-3 and V is TRBV27; maybe TRBD2 (6 bases). V shed 0 bases and J shed 9 bases, with 13 bases lying between them. Looked up from germline, CDR1 is MNHEY and CDR2 is SMNVEV (reference sequence). This CDR3 has 14 amino acids. The CDR3 sequence: CASSLSSAGTTQYF. CDR3 nucleotides: TGTGCCAGCAGTTTATCGTCCGCGGGGACGACGCAGTATTTT.

This clone appeared a single time. The rearrangement joins TRBV7-8 to TRBJ2-2; 8 nucleotides line up with TRBD2. V dropped 1 base and J dropped 5; count of bases not matched to a gene: 6. The germline CDR1 and CDR2 sequences are SGHVS and FQNEAQ. The CDR3 extends over 16 amino acids. DNA of the CDR3: TGTGCCAGCAGCTTAGTGACGGGAGGGAGTACCGGGGAGCTGTTTTTT. Amino acid sequence: CASSLVTGGSTGELFF.

A remark on this clone: The CDR3 does not close with the conserved phenylalanine or tryptophan, likely indicating a read error. No DNA is shown, since the ends of the CDR3 on it are uncertain; the CDR3 is the one TCRdb lists. This chain uses TRBV1 with TRBJ2-7; the table assigns TRBD1, which was not confirmed against the DNA. TRBV1 is a pseudogene locus. 10 amino acids form the CDR3, both terminal residues included. The CDR3 spells CTSSQGDRDL.

The chain has TRBV9 and TRBJ2-7; 9 bases map to TRBD1. Germline V gene lookup returns CDR1 SGDLS and CDR2 YYNGEE. CDR3 size: 13 residues. V lost 4 bases, J lost 7 bases, and 6 bases stayed unmatched. CDR3 bases: TGTGCCAGCAGCCGGGACAGGGCTTGGGAGCAGTACTTC. Its translation is CASSRDRAWEQYF.